This T cell receptor (beta chain) was recovered during a study of T cell repertoires in cytomegalovirus infection. TCRdb fed the reads into MiXCR, producing one record per CDR3 protein. The table shows 450,000 to 550,000 distinct CDR3 sequences, with about 17% occurring only once. With 1 base removed from V and 2 bases from J, the gap between germline ends came to 9 bases. CDR3 length: 15 residues. Germline CDR1 is MNHNS and CDR2 is SASEGT. The V call is TRBV6-1, the J call TRBJ2-1, with a possible D match to TRBD1 (6 bases). Sequences were obtained from CD8+ T cells from PBMCs. This receptor was identified in a human donor in good health (CMV status not recorded). Some clones in this sample may be carry-over from other donors' samples. The CDR3, as DNA: TGTGCCAGCAGTGAAGTGGGGGCTCCCTACAATGAGCAGTTCTTC. The encoded protein is CASSEVGAPYNEQFF.